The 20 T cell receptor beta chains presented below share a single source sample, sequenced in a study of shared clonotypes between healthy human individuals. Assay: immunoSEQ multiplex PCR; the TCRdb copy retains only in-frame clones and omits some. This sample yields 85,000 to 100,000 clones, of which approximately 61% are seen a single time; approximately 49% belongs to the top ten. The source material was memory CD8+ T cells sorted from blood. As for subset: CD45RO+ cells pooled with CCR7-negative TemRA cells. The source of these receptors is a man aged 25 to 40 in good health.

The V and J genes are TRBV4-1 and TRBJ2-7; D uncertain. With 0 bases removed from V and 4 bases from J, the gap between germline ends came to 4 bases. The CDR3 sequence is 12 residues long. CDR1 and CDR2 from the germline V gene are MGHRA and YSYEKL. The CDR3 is CASSQDLYEQYF. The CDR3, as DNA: TGCGCCAGCAGCCAAGATCTATACGAGCAGTACTTC.

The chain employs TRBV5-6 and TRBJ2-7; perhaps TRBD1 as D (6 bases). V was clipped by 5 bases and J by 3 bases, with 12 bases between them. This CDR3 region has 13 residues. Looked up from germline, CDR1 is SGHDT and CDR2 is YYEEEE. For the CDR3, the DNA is TGTGCCAGCAGGATGACAGGTCACTACGAGCAGTACTTC. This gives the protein CASRMTGHYEQYF.

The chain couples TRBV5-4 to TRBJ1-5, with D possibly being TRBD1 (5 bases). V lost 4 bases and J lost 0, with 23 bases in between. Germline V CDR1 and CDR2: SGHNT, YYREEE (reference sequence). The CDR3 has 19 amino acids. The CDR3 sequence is CASSHDIERDGDSNQPQHF. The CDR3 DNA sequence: TGTGCCAGCAGCCACGATATAGAAAGGGACGGGGATAGCAATCAGCCCCAGCATTTT. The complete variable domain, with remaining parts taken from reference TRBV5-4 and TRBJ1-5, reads ETGVTQSPTHLIKTRGQQVTLRCSSQSGHNTVSWYQQALGQGPQFIFQYYREEENGRGNFPPRFSGLQFPNYSSELNVNALELDDSALYLCASSHDIERDGDSNQPQHFGDGTRLSIL.

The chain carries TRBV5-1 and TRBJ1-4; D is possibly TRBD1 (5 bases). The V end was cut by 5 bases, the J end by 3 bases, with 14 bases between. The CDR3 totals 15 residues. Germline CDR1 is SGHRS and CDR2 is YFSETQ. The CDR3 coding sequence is TGCGCCAGCAGGGTTGCGGGGGAGGCTAATGAAAAACTGTTTTTT. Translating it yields CASRVAGEANEKLFF.

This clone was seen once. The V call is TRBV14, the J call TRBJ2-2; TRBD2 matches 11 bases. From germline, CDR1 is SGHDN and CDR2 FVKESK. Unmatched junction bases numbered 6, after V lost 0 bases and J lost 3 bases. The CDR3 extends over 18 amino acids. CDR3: CASSQEGGGLADTGELFF. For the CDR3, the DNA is TGTGCCAGCAGCCAAGAGGGCGGGGGACTAGCGGACACCGGGGAGCTGTTTTTT. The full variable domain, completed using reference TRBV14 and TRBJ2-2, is EAGVTQFPSHSVIEKGQTVTLRCDPISGHDNLYWYRRVMGKEIKFLLHFVKESKQDESGMPNNRFLAERTGGTYSTLKVQPAELEDSGVYFCASSQEGGGLADTGELFFGEGSRLTVL.

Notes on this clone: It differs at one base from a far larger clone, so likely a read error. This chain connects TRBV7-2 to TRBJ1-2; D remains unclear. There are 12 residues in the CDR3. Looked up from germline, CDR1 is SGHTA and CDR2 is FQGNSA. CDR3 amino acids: CANSPRSDGYTF. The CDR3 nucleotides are TGTGCCAACAGCCCCCGTTCCGATGGCTACACCTTC.

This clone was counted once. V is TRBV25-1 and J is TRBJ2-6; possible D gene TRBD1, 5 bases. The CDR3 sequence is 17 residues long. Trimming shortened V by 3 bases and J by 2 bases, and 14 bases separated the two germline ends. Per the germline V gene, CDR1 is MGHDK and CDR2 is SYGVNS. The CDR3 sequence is CASSEGLQLTGANVLTF. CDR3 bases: TGTGCCAGCAGTGAGGGGCTTCAACTTACTGGGGCCAACGTCCTGACTTTC. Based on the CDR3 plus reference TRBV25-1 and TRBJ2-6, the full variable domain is EADIYQTPRYLVIGTGKKITLECSQTMGHDKMYWYQQDPGMELHLIHYSYGVNSTEKGDLSSESTVSRIRTEHFPLTLESARPSHTSQYLCASSEGLQLTGANVLTFGAGSRLTVL.

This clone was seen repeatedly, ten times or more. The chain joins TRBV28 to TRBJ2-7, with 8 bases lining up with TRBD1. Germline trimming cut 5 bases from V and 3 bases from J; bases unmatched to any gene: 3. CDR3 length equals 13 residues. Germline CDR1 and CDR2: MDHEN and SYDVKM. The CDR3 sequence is CASSPGQDYEQYF. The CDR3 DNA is TGTGCCAGCAGTCCGGGACAGGACTACGAGCAGTACTTC.

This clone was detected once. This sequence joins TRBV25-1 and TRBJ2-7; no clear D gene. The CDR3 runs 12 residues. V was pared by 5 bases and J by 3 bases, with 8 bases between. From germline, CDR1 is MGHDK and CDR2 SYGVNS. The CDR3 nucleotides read TGTGCCAGCAGTTTGGTGGGCTACGAGCAGTACTTC. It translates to CASSLVGYEQYF.

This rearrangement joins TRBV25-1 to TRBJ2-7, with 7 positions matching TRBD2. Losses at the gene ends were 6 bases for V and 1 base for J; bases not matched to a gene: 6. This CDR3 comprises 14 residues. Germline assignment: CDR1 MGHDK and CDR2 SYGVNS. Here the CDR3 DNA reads TGTGCCAGCAGCGCAGCGGGGTTATCCTACGAGCAGTACTTC. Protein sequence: CASSAAGLSYEQYF.

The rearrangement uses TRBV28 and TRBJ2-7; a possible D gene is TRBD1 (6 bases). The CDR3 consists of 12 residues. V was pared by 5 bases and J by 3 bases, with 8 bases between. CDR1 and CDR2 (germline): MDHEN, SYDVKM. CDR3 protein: CASSGGDYEQYF. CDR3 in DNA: TGTGCCAGCAGTGGGGGCGACTACGAGCAGTACTTC.

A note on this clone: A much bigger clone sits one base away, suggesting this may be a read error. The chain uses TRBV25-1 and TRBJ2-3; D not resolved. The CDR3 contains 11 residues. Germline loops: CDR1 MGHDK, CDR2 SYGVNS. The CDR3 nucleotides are TGTGCCAGCAGTGAAGGTGATATGCAGTATTTT. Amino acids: CASSEGDMQYF.

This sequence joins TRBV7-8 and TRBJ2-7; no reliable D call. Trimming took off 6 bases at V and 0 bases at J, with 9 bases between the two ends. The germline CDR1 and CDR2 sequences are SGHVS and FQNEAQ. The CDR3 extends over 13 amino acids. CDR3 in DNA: TGTGCCAGCAGGGGAAGTTCCTCCTACGAGCAGTACTTC. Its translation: CASRGSSSYEQYF.

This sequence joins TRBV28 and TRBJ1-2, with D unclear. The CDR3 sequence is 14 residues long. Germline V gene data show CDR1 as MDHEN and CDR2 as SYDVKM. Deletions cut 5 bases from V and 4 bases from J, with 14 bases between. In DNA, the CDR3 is TGTGCCAGCAGTCGATCAACAGTTACCTATGGCTACACCTTC. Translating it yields CASSRSTVTYGYTF.

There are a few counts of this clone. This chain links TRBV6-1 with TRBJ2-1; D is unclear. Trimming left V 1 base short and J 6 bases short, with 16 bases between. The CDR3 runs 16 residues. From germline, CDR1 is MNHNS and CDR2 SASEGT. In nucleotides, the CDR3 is TGTGCCAGCAGTGAAGAAGGGCACCTCCTCAGCAATGAGCAGTTCTTC. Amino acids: CASSEEGHLLSNEQFF.

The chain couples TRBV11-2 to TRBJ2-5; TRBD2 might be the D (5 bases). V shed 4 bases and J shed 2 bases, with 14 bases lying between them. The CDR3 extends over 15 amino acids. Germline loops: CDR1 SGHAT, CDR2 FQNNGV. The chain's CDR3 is CASSSRPTGQETQYF. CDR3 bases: TGTGCCAGCAGCTCCCGCCCTACGGGGCAAGAGACCCAGTACTTC.

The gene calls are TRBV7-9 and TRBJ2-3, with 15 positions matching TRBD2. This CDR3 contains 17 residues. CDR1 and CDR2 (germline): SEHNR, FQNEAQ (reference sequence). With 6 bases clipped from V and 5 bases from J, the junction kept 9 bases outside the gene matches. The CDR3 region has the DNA TGTGCCAGCAGGCCCGGGACTAGCGGGAGGCGAGAAGATACGCAGTATTTT. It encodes CASRPGTSGRREDTQYF.

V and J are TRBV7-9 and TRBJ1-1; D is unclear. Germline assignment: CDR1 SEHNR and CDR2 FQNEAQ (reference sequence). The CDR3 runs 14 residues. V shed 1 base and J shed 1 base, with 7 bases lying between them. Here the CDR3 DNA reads TGTGCCAGCAGCTTAGTTGTGGGGAACACTGAAGCTTTCTTT. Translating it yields CASSLVVGNTEAFF.

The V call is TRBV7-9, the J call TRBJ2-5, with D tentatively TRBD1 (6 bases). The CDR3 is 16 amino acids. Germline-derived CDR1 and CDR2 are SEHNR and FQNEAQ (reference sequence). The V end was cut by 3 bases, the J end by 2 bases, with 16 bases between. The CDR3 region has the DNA TGTGCCAGCAGCTTTTTACTAGGGGGATTTCAAGAGACCCAGTACTTC. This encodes CASSFLLGGFQETQYF.

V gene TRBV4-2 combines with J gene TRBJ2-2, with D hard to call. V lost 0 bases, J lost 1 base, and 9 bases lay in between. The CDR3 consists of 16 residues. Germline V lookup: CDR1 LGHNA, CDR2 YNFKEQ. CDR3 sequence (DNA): TGTGCCAGCAGCCAAGATGCACGGTGGAACACCGGGGAGCTGTTTTTT. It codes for CASSQDARWNTGELFF.